The 31 T cell receptor beta chains in this list originate from one sample, sequenced in a study of a mutant IDH1 vaccine in newly diagnosed glioma. What these receptors recognize is not known. As to time point: week 47, end of study. Vaccination comprised doses that each held 300 ug of mutant IDH1 20-mer peptide, plus topical imiquimod. The data were produced by immunoSEQ multiplex PCR, yet TCRdb's version contains in-frame clones alone and is incomplete. The table records 55,000 to 65,000 clones, roughly 76% of them present only once. The sample was PBMCs, taken from a glioma patient whose treatment included an IDH1 peptide vaccine. The receptors originated from a man aged 45 to 65 with glioma.

The chain employs TRBV4-1 and TRBJ1-1; a weak D match, TRBD1 (6 bases). V lost 4 bases and J lost 2, with 11 bases in between. The CDR3 totals 14 residues. Per germline, CDR1 MGHRA and CDR2 YSYEKL. The CDR3 nucleotides read TGCGCCAGCAGCCCGACACAGGGAAACACTGAAGCTTTCTTT. Protein: CASSPTQGNTEAFF.

The CDR3 bases are TGTGCCAGTAGTACCCCCAAGCGGGGGAATCAAGAGACCCAGTACTTC. As protein: CASSTPKRGNQETQYF. The genes are TRBV19 and TRBJ2-5; 8 positions agree with TRBD2. The length of the CDR3 is 16 residues. Germline CDR1 LNHDA, CDR2 SQIVND (reference sequence). V dropped 4 bases and J dropped 2; count of bases not matched to a gene: 9.

J is TRBJ2-7 and V is TRBV10-2; D may be TRBD1 (6 bases). V was trimmed by 2 bases and J by 5 bases, leaving 16 bases between them. Germline CDR1 WSHSY, CDR2 SAAADI. The CDR3 contains 15 residues. The CDR3 DNA sequence: TGCGCCAGCAGTGAGGAAACAGGGCTTACAAACGAGCAGTACTTC. This codes for CASSEETGLTNEQYF.

The V call is TRBV5-1, the J call TRBJ1-2; tentatively, D is TRBD1 (5 bases). In germline, CDR1 is SGHRS, CDR2 YFSETQ. Trimming left V 5 bases short and J 6 bases short, with 14 bases between. The CDR3 has 13 amino acids. This CDR3 reads CASSGADKDGYTF. The CDR3 region has the DNA TGCGCCAGCAGTGGGGCAGATAAAGATGGCTACACCTTC.

The chain is built from TRBV5-1 and TRBJ2-1; 7 nucleotides line up with TRBD1. V was clipped by 1 base and J by 7 bases; unmatched bases: 2. CDR3 size: 13 residues. Germline CDR1 and CDR2: SGHRS and YFSETQ. The CDR3 reads CASSLRGPNEQFF. Here the CDR3 DNA reads TGCGCCAGCAGCTTGAGGGGGCCAAATGAGCAGTTCTTC. Full variable domain (outside the CDR3, taken from reference TRBV5-1 and TRBJ2-1): KAGVTQTPRYLIKTRGQQVTLSCSPISGHRSVSWYQQTPGQGLQFLFEYFSETQRNKGNFPGRFSGRQFSNSRSEMNVSTLELGDSALYLCASSLRGPNEQFFGPGTRLTVL.

The rearrangement links TRBV19 to TRBJ2-2, with D unresolved. Germline V CDR1 and CDR2: LNHDA, SQIVND (reference sequence). This CDR3 contains 14 residues. V lost 6 bases to trimming and J lost 1 base, with 9 bases between them. The CDR3 spells CASRYGMNTGELFF. As DNA, the CDR3 is TGTGCCAGTAGGTATGGGATGAACACCGGGGAGCTGTTTTTT. The full variable domain, completed using reference TRBV19 and TRBJ2-2, is DGGITQSPKYLFRKEGQNVTLSCEQNLNHDAMYWYRQDPGQGLRLIYYSQIVNDFQKGDIAEGYSVSREKKESFPLTVTSAQKNPTAFYLCASRYGMNTGELFFGEGSRLTVL.

The chain has TRBV6-5 and TRBJ1-2; D might be TRBD1 (5 bases). V was shortened by 3 bases and J by 14 bases, with 16 bases between the two germline ends. CDR3 length: 12 residues. Germline V gives CDR1 MNHEY, CDR2 SVGAGI. CDR3 in amino acids: CASSYPPGHPTF. The CDR3 DNA reads TGTGCCAGCAGTTATCCGCCAGGACATCCAACCTTC.

The J gene is TRBJ1-3, the V gene TRBV19; 8 bases are shared with TRBD1. V lost 5 bases, J lost 1 base, and 7 bases stayed unmatched. This CDR3 is 16 amino acids long. The germline CDR1 and CDR2 sequences are LNHDA and SQIVND (reference sequence). CDR3 region: CASSFDRGRSGNTIYF. The CDR3 region has the DNA TGTGCCAGTAGTTTCGACAGGGGAAGGTCTGGAAACACCATATATTTT.

The table lists this clone with a count of one. V usage is TRBV6-1 and J usage is TRBJ2-3; TRBD1 is a possible D gene (8 bases). The V end lost 6 bases, the J end lost 9 bases, and 19 bases lay between the germline ends. This CDR3 contains 14 residues. The germline V gene encodes CDR1 MNHNS and CDR2 SASEGT. The CDR3 protein is CASRSPSGQGTQYF. The CDR3 region has the DNA TGTGCCAGCAGGTCCCCTAGCGGACAGGGAACGCAGTATTTT.

This chain links TRBV6-1 with TRBJ2-5, with D perhaps TRBD2 (5 bases). CDR1 is MNHNS, CDR2 SASEGT, per germline. This CDR3 region has 15 residues. V was clipped by 1 base and J by 4 bases, with 13 bases between them. The CDR3 DNA follows: TGTGCCAGCAGTGAAGACTCGAGGGCGGGAGAGACCCAGTACTTC. Protein product: CASSEDSRAGETQYF.

This chain uses TRBV5-1 with TRBJ2-7; TRBD2 matches at 8 bases. The CDR3 is 15 residues long. Trimming took 0 bases from V and 2 from J; bases not matched to a gene: 4. Germline V CDR1 and CDR2: SGHRS, YFSETQ. CDR3 DNA: TGCGCCAGCAGCTTGGGTAGCGGGGAGACCTACGAGCAGTACTTC. This gives the protein CASSLGSGETYEQYF.

CDR3 amino acids: CASSFRLAGGTDTQYF. The CDR3 DNA reads as TGTGCCAGCAGCTTCCGACTAGCGGGGGGGACAGATACGCAGTATTTT. The J gene is TRBJ2-3, the V gene TRBV9; TRBD2 matches 14 bases. Germline CDR1 SGDLS, CDR2 YYNGEE. This CDR3 is 16 amino acids long. V trimming: 4 bases; J trimming: 3 bases; junction bases outside the gene matches: 4.

V gene TRBV6-5 combines with J gene TRBJ2-2; D perhaps matches TRBD1 (5 bases). Trimming removed 8 bases at V and 3 bases at J, with 10 bases between. The CDR3 covers 13 residues. Germline assignment: CDR1 MNHEY and CDR2 SVGAGI. In DNA, the CDR3 is TGTGCCAGCCAGGGTACTGACACCGGGGAGCTGTTTTTT. The encoded protein is CASQGTDTGELFF.

V and J are TRBV5-4 and TRBJ2-5; unclear D gene. Trimming removed 0 bases from V and 5 bases from J, with 14 bases in between. CDR1 SGHNT and CDR2 YYREEE come from the germline V gene (reference sequence). The CDR3 has 15 amino acids. The DNA of the CDR3 is TGTGCCAGCAGCTTGGCCGGACCCGATTACGAGACCCAGTACTTC. Protein: CASSLAGPDYETQYF.

The V and J genes are TRBV28 and TRBJ2-7; D may be TRBD2 (6 bases). There are 14 residues in the CDR3. The germline V and J ends were trimmed by 2 bases and 6 bases, with 14 bases remaining between them. Germline CDR1 and CDR2: MDHEN and SYDVKM. CDR3: CASSLEEGRLEQYF. CDR3 nucleotide sequence: TGTGCCAGCAGTTTAGAGGAGGGAAGGCTCGAGCAGTACTTC.

Here the CDR3 reads CASSDQETQYF. The CDR3 nucleotides are TGTGCCAGCAGTGATCAAGAGACCCAGTACTTC. J is TRBJ2-5 and V is TRBV2; D gene uncertain. This CDR3 contains 11 residues. Germline loops: CDR1 SNHLY, CDR2 FYNNEI. V lost 3 bases to trimming and J lost 2 bases, with 1 base between them.

V and J are TRBV19 and TRBJ1-2; D gene uncertain. The CDR3 consists of 13 residues. CDR1 and CDR2 (germline): LNHDA, SQIVND (reference sequence). V was clipped by 0 bases and J by 6 bases, with 8 bases between them. CDR3 in DNA: TGTGCCAGTAGTATAGATCGTCGGGATGGCTACACCTTC. Translated: CASSIDRRDGYTF.

The chain combines TRBV7-9 with TRBJ2-5, with 7 bases identical to TRBD2. Germline CDR1 reads SEHNR; CDR2 reads FQNEAQ (reference sequence). The CDR3 has 16 amino acids. The V and J ends lost 5 bases and 4 bases, in that order; junction bases with no gene match: 13. This chain's CDR3 is CASSRPPGRGTETQYF. The CDR3 nucleotides are TGTGCCAGCAGCCGCCCCCCTGGGCGGGGGACAGAGACCCAGTACTTC. The variable domain in full, with the rest retrieved from reference TRBV7-9 and TRBJ2-5, is DTGVSQNPRHKITKRGQNVTFRCDPISEHNRLYWYRQTLGQGPEFLTYFQNEAQLEKSRLLSDRFSAERPKGSFSTLEIQRTEQGDSAMYLCASSRPPGRGTETQYFGPGTRLLVL.

This rearrangement joins TRBV19 to TRBJ1-2, with no clear D. V was shortened by 4 bases and J by 4 bases, with 10 bases between the two germline ends. Germline V gives CDR1 LNHDA, CDR2 SQIVND (reference sequence). This CDR3 spans 13 amino acids. CDR3 DNA: TGTGCCAGTAGTAAGCAGGAGGGCTATGGCTACACCTTC. Translating gives CASSKQEGYGYTF.

The chain combines TRBV5-1 with TRBJ2-5; D possibly uses TRBD1 or TRBD2 (6 bases each). The CDR3 has 13 residues. V was pared by 0 bases and J by 6 bases, with 9 bases between. Per the germline V gene, CDR1 is SGHRS and CDR2 is YFSETQ. The CDR3 nucleotides are TGCGCCAGCAGCTTGGGGGGGGCCCAGACCCAGTACTTC. This codes for CASSLGGAQTQYF.

The rearrangement joins TRBV4-1 to TRBJ1-4; a weak D match, TRBD1 (6 bases). V was cut by 0 bases and J by 0 bases, with 11 bases left in between. The V gene's germline CDR1 is MGHRA and CDR2 YSYEKL. CDR3 length: 17 amino acids. In DNA form, the CDR3 reads TGCGCCAGCAGCCAAGATATCCGGACAGCAACTAATGAAAAACTGTTTTTT. This sequence encodes CASSQDIRTATNEKLFF.

This clone was seen only once. The gene calls are TRBV7-2 and TRBJ2-3; possible D gene TRBD2, 6 bases. The CDR3 loop spans 15 amino acids. The V end was cut by 5 bases, the J end by 1 base, with 13 bases between. From germline, CDR1 is SGHTA and CDR2 FQGNSA. This chain's CDR3 is CASSLRLGGTDTQYF. The CDR3 bases are TGTGCCAGCAGCCTCAGACTAGGGGGCACAGATACGCAGTATTTT.

V is TRBV4-3 and J is TRBJ1-1; a possible D gene is TRBD1 (5 bases). The germline V gene encodes CDR1 LGHNA and CDR2 YSLEER. V was pared by 1 base and J by 1 base, with 7 bases between. The CDR3 contains 14 residues. This chain's CDR3 is CASSQGQTNTEAFF. CDR3 DNA: TGCGCCAGCAGCCAAGGACAGACGAACACTGAAGCTTTCTTT.

This chain uses TRBV18 with TRBJ2-3; D might be TRBD2 (5 bases). Germline CDR1 is KGHSH and CDR2 is LQKENI. This CDR3 comprises 16 residues. V was cut by 3 bases and J by 3 bases, with 16 bases left in between. This CDR3 is CASSPPTSLSTDTQYF. CDR3 DNA sequence: TGTGCCAGCTCACCTCCTACTAGTCTCTCAACAGATACGCAGTATTTT.

V usage is TRBV5-1 and J usage is TRBJ2-7, with D perhaps matching TRBD2 (6 bases). This CDR3 spans 14 amino acids. The germline CDR1 and CDR2 sequences are SGHRS and YFSETQ. Trimming removed 1 base at V and 3 bases at J, with 11 bases between. In DNA, the CDR3 is TGCGCCAGCAGCTTGCGTGGCGGGGACTACGAGCAGTACTTC. Amino acids: CASSLRGGDYEQYF.

This clone showed up just a few times. The chain links TRBV5-1 to TRBJ2-7; D ambiguous. The CDR3 contains 15 residues. Looked up from germline, CDR1 is SGHRS and CDR2 is YFSETQ. V was clipped by 0 bases and J by 0 bases, with 10 bases between them. The CDR3, as DNA: TGCGCCAGCAGCTTGGGCGGCCAAAGCTCCTACGAGCAGTACTTC. Translation: CASSLGGQSSYEQYF.

The chain has TRBV9 and TRBJ2-1, with 8 bases identical to TRBD2. The CDR3 sequence is 14 residues long. Germline values: CDR1 SGDLS, CDR2 YYNGEE. The V and J ends lost 3 bases and 9 bases, in that order; junction bases with no gene match: 8. The CDR3 DNA sequence: TGTGCCAGCAGCGCCACCGGGACTAGTGGTGAGCAGTTCTTC. This translates into CASSATGTSGEQFF.

The chain is built from TRBV7-9 and TRBJ1-1; D not resolved. The CDR3 spans 16 residues. The germline gives CDR1 SEHNR, CDR2 FQNEAQ (reference sequence). Trimming shortened V by 1 base and J by 0 bases, and 12 bases separated the two germline ends. The CDR3 here is CASSLGAAYLNTEAFF. The CDR3 nucleotides read TGTGCCAGCAGCTTAGGGGCAGCCTACCTGAACACTGAAGCTTTCTTT.

The CDR3 DNA sequence: TGTGCCAGCTCCAGGGAGTTCAATCAGCCCCAGCATTTT. This translates into CASSREFNQPQHF. The rearrangement joins TRBV6-5 to TRBJ1-5, with a weak D call TRBD1 (5 bases). The CDR3 sequence is 13 residues long. The V and J ends lost 8 bases and 3 bases respectively, with 11 bases between them. Germline-derived CDR1 and CDR2 are MNHEY and SVGAGI.

The chain uses TRBV2 and TRBJ1-5, with TRBD1 matching 9 bases. V lost 7 bases, J lost 2 bases, and 3 bases stayed unmatched. Germline lookup yields CDR1 SNHLY and CDR2 FYNNEI. This CDR3 is 14 amino acids long. CDR3 sequence reads: CASKDRGGNQPQHF. The CDR3 DNA reads TGTGCCAGCAAAGACAGGGGGGGCAATCAGCCCCAGCATTTT.

This clone is labeled medium-sized. The J gene is TRBJ1-5, the V gene TRBV15; TRBD1 matches 7 bases. This CDR3 has 16 amino acids. Germline V CDR1 and CDR2: LNHNV, YYDKDF (reference sequence). The V gene end was trimmed by 1 base and the J gene end by 1 base; junction bases not matched to a gene: 4. CDR3 DNA: TGTGCCACCAGCAGAGGAGGGGGCGAGAGCAATCAGCCCCAGCATTTT. This sequence encodes CATSRGGGESNQPQHF.